Shown below are 23 T cell receptor beta chains from a single sample sequenced in a study of blood T cell repertoires in COVID-19. TCRdb's copy holds only in-frame clones and misses some; the assay was immunoSEQ multiplex PCR. The sample holds 55,000 to 75,000 clones, around four fifths seen once. Sequencing was carried out using peripheral blood. The receptors stem from a human donor in a cohort sampled during active COVID-19.

The chain combines TRBV3-1 (or the pseudogene TRBV3-2) with TRBJ2-7; 11 nucleotides line up with TRBD1. The CDR3 extends over 15 amino acids. Germline CDR1 is LGHDT and CDR2 is YNNKEL (reference sequence). Losses at the gene ends were 3 bases for V and 4 bases for J; bases not matched to a gene: 5. CDR3 nucleotide sequence: TGTGCCAGCAGCCACGGGGGGACAGGGGGGTACGAGCAGTACTTC. Translating it yields CASSHGGTGGYEQYF.

V and J are TRBV27 and TRBJ2-7; 7 bases align to TRBD2. Germline CDR1 MNHEY, CDR2 SMNVEV (reference sequence). Unmatched junction bases numbered 6, after V lost 2 bases and J lost 2 bases. The CDR3 extends over 15 amino acids. In DNA form, the CDR3 reads TGTGCCAGCAGTTTAGGAGCGGGACGGGCCTACGAGCAGTACTTC. This codes for CASSLGAGRAYEQYF.

This clone was seen only a few times. The J gene is TRBJ1-1, the V gene TRBV5-1; D is possibly TRBD1 (6 bases). This CDR3 is built from 14 residues. Germline V gene data show CDR1 as SGHRS and CDR2 as YFSETQ. V shed 4 bases and J shed 5 bases, with 15 bases lying between them. The CDR3 reads CASSKQGRWTEAFF. The CDR3 bases are TGCGCCAGCAGCAAACAGGGCAGGTGGACTGAAGCTTTCTTT.

The chain couples TRBV9 to TRBJ1-2; no reliable D call. V lost 0 bases and J 3 bases, leaving 6 bases between the germline ends. Germline CDR1 is SGDLS and CDR2 is YYNGEE. This CDR3 has 13 amino acids. The CDR3 bases are TGTGCCAGCAGCGTAGCGTCTTACTATGGCTACACCTTC. This translates into CASSVASYYGYTF.

The chain employs TRBV6-5 and TRBJ1-3; 9 bases align to TRBD1. The CDR3 runs 15 residues. With 8 bases clipped from V and 0 bases from J, the junction kept 5 bases outside the gene matches. CDR1 MNHEY and CDR2 SVGAGI come from the germline V gene. In DNA form, the CDR3 reads TGTGCCAGCGGTCGGGACAGGGACTCTGGAAACACCATATATTTT. Translated, it gives CASGRDRDSGNTIYF.

The genes are TRBV2 and TRBJ2-3; 13 nucleotides match TRBD2. Trimming cost V 5 bases and J 0 bases; bases outside gene matches: 8. CDR3 length: 18 amino acids. Per the germline V gene, CDR1 is SNHLY and CDR2 is FYNNEI. CDR3 sequence: CASSRLTSGGTSTDTQYF. CDR3 bases: TGTGCCAGCAGTCGATTGACTAGCGGGGGGACTAGCACAGATACGCAGTATTTT.

The chain uses TRBV6-1 and TRBJ1-5; 7 bases map to TRBD1. CDR1 MNHNS and CDR2 SASEGT come from the germline V gene. J lost 6 bases, V lost 3 bases, and 8 bases had no gene match. This CDR3 is 15 amino acids long. The CDR3 sequence: CASSERGGAGQPQHF. CDR3 nucleotide sequence: TGTGCCAGCAGTGAGCGAGGGGGCGCCGGTCAGCCCCAGCATTTT.

This clone was seen a single time. The chain combines TRBV4-2 with TRBJ2-7, with 7 bases that match TRBD1. V gave up 1 base and J gave up 3 bases; unmatched junction bases: 6. The CDR3 has 15 amino acids. Germline loops: CDR1 LGHNA, CDR2 YNFKEQ. CDR3 sequence (DNA): TGTGCCAGCAGCCAAGTATCGGGACAGAACTACGAGCAGTACTTC. Its translation is CASSQVSGQNYEQYF.

The CDR3 DNA sequence: TGCAGCGTTCCTGGCGGTCCGGATAATGAAAAACTGTTTTTT. As protein: CSVPGGPDNEKLFF. This chain joins TRBV29-1 and TRBJ1-4, with unresolved D. The ends were cut back, 5 bases at V and 4 bases at J, with 14 bases in the middle. This CDR3 comprises 14 residues. Germline V CDR1 and CDR2: SQVTM, ANQGSEA.

Here the CDR3 reads CASGSDRADQPQHF. CDR3 sequence (DNA): TGTGCTAGTGGCTCGGACAGGGCGGATCAGCCCCAGCATTTT. This chain joins TRBV12-5 and TRBJ1-5; 8 bases fit TRBD1. This CDR3 comprises 14 residues. V lost 6 bases, J lost 5 bases, and 6 bases stayed unmatched. The V gene's germline CDR1 is LGHNT and CDR2 FRNRAP.

The rearrangement uses TRBV7-9 and TRBJ2-7, with 9 bases lining up with TRBD2. The germline V gene encodes CDR1 SEHNR and CDR2 FQNEAQ (reference sequence). J was trimmed by 7 bases and V by 1 base; bases with no gene match: 11. The CDR3 extends over 16 amino acids. In nucleotides, the CDR3 is TGTGCCAGCAGCTTAGGGCCCTTAGCGGGAGCGCGTGAGCAGTACTTC. It translates to CASSLGPLAGAREQYF.

This chain joins TRBV3-1 (or the pseudogene TRBV3-2) and TRBJ2-7; D is unclear. Germline CDR1 LGHDT, CDR2 YNNKEL (reference sequence). This CDR3 has 14 amino acids. V lost 1 base and J lost 5, with 12 bases in between. The CDR3 DNA sequence: TGTGCCAGCAGCCAAGGAGTAGGCGGCGACGAGCAGTACTTC. Translation: CASSQGVGGDEQYF.

The chain joins TRBV5-4 to TRBJ1-3; 8 bases line up with TRBD1. V dropped 0 bases and J dropped 1; count of bases not matched to a gene: 6. Germline CDR1 is SGHNT and CDR2 is YYREEE (reference sequence). The CDR3 runs to 17 residues. The CDR3 loop is CASSLGGTGVSGNTIYF. As DNA, the CDR3 is TGTGCCAGCAGCTTGGGTGGGACAGGCGTTTCTGGAAACACCATATATTTT.

The chain is built from TRBV3-1 (or the pseudogene TRBV3-2) and TRBJ2-2, with D possibly matching TRBD1 (5 bases). V dropped 3 bases and J dropped 13 bases, with 24 bases sitting between them. Germline V gene sequence: CDR1 LGHDT, CDR2 YNNKEL (reference sequence). This CDR3 contains 16 residues. The CDR3 is CASSHRGDSHSRGLFF. CDR3 DNA sequence: TGTGCCAGCAGCCATCGTGGAGACAGTCACTCTCGCGGGCTGTTTTTT.

The genes are TRBV27 and TRBJ2-5, with 9 positions matching TRBD2. The V segment lost 8 bases and the J segment 5 bases; nucleotides outside the gene matches: 12. The CDR3 sequence is 15 residues long. Per the germline V gene, CDR1 is MNHEY and CDR2 is SMNVEV (reference sequence). Here the CDR3 reads CASGISGGSWETQYF. The CDR3 DNA sequence: TGTGCCAGCGGTATTAGCGGGGGCTCTTGGGAGACCCAGTACTTC.

In this sample, this clone turned up a few times. The gene calls are TRBV10-3 and TRBJ2-7, with TRBD2 matching over 14 bases. J gave up 3 bases and V 4 bases, and 2 bases lay outside the gene matches. The V gene's germline CDR1 is ENHRY and CDR2 SYGVKD. This CDR3 contains 15 residues. Written as DNA, the CDR3 is TGTGCCATCAGTGTGGGGACTAGCGGGAGCTACGAGCAGTACTTC. It specifies CAISVGTSGSYEQYF.

This clone came up a few times. In DNA form, the CDR3 reads TGTGCCAGCAGTAAACAGGGTCGGACTGAAGCTTTCTTT. Protein: CASSKQGRTEAFF. The chain employs TRBV7-9 and TRBJ1-1, with D maybe TRBD1 (6 bases). Germline loops: CDR1 SEHNR, CDR2 FQNEAQ (reference sequence). CDR3 length: 13 residues. The germline V and J ends were trimmed by 6 bases and 5 bases, with 13 bases remaining between them.

The chain couples TRBV4-2 to TRBJ2-1, with 14 bases that match TRBD2. CDR3 length: 15 residues. J lost 12 bases, V lost 2 bases, and 6 bases had no gene match. CDR1 LGHNA and CDR2 YNFKEQ come from the germline V gene. The CDR3 reads CASSQWGTSGGGQFF. The CDR3 coding sequence is TGTGCCAGCAGCCAATGGGGGACTAGCGGGGGTGGGCAGTTCTTC.

J is TRBJ1-1 and V is TRBV28; 9 bases line up with TRBD1. Germline V lookup: CDR1 MDHEN, CDR2 SYDVKM. The CDR3 spans 14 residues. The V and J ends lost 5 bases and 6 bases, in that order; junction bases with no gene match: 7. The DNA for the CDR3 is TGTGCCAGCAGTACTGGGACAGGGTTATCTGAAGCTTTCTTT. Encoded protein: CASSTGTGLSEAFF.

The rearrangement joins TRBV19 to TRBJ1-1; D remains ambiguous. Trimming stripped 3 bases from V and 2 bases from J, with 7 bases between. The CDR3 is made up of 13 amino acids. CDR1 LNHDA and CDR2 SQIVND come from the germline V gene (reference sequence). CDR3 sequence: CASSINSNTEAFF. The CDR3 DNA reads as TGTGCCAGTAGTATCAACAGCAACACTGAAGCTTTCTTT.

The V call is TRBV2, the J call TRBJ2-5, with 10 bases identical to TRBD1. Unmatched junction bases numbered 12, after V lost 6 bases and J lost 2 bases. Germline CDR1 SNHLY, CDR2 FYNNEI. This CDR3 contains 17 residues. CDR3 in DNA: TGTGCCAGCAGCTGGTCCTCGACAGGGGGCCTTCAAGAGACCCAGTACTTC. Protein product: CASSWSSTGGLQETQYF.

The J gene is TRBJ2-1, the V gene TRBV6-5; D is ambiguous. V gave up 5 bases and J gave up 9 bases, with 8 bases separating them. From germline, CDR1 is MNHEY and CDR2 SVGAGI. This CDR3 is 11 amino acids long. The CDR3 reads CASSSFTEQFF. The DNA of the CDR3 is TGTGCCAGCAGTAGCTTCACTGAGCAGTTCTTC.

The J gene is TRBJ2-3, the V gene TRBV7-6; TRBD2 is a possible D gene (5 bases). The CDR3 runs to 17 residues. V was shortened by 3 bases and J by 0 bases, with 16 bases between the two germline ends. Germline CDR1 SGHVS, CDR2 FNYEAQ. The CDR3 sequence is CASSFPGLVSSTDTQYF. DNA for the CDR3: TGTGCCAGCAGCTTCCCTGGACTCGTGTCTAGCACAGATACGCAGTATTTT.